One and the same sample provided the 24 T cell receptor beta chains below, sequenced in a study of T cells in Graves' hyperthyroidism and ophthalmopathy. Researchers amplified the TCR beta CDR3 regions from RNA transcripts. HTBI primers drove first-round RT-PCR of the TCR CDR3. TCRdb redid the calling of the multiplex PCR reads with MiXCR, one entry per CDR3 protein. The sample lists a few hundred thousand distinct CDR3 sequences; around 15% were seen once. Sequenced material: blood. The receptor set was obtained from a woman aged 60-70 years with Graves' ophthalmopathy.

The rearrangement joins TRBV6-2 or TRBV6-3 to TRBJ2-4; D perhaps matches TRBD2 (6 bases). The germline V gene encodes CDR1 MNHEY and CDR2 SVGEGT. The CDR3 totals 20 residues. V lost 0 bases and J lost 4, with 25 bases in between. The DNA for the CDR3 is TGTGCCAGCAGTTACTCGATTGAGACGGCCCAGCGGGTGTTAAAAAACATTCAGTACTTC. It codes for CASSYSIETAQRVLKNIQYF.

This rearrangement joins TRBV20-1 to TRBJ2-1, with TRBD2 identical over 11 bases. Per the germline V gene, CDR1 is DFQATT and CDR2 is SNEGSKA (reference sequence). The V segment lost 3 bases and the J segment 8 bases; nucleotides outside the gene matches: 15. This CDR3 is built from 17 residues. Here the CDR3 reads CSASSDPASGRFDEQFF. The CDR3 DNA follows: TGCAGTGCTAGTTCCGACCCGGCTAGCGGGAGGTTCGATGAGCAGTTCTTC.

Worth noting for this clonotype: In this CDR3 the conserved last residue, phenylalanine or tryptophan, is missing, so a read error is likely. The rearrangement uses TRBV29-1 and TRBJ1-2, with D maybe TRBD1 (6 bases). Trimming took 7 bases from V and 3 from J, leaving 15 bases between them. The germline gives CDR1 SQVTM, CDR2 ANQGSEA. This CDR3 has 13 amino acids. The CDR3, as DNA: TGCAGCGCCGTCTCGGACAGCTACTATGGCTACACCTCC. Translation: CSAVSDSYYGYTS.

This clonotype has a count of ten or more. The V gene is TRBV13, the J gene TRBJ1-4; 7 bases are a match to TRBD1. This CDR3 is 15 amino acids long. Trimming at V came to 5 bases and at J to 6 bases, leaving 9 bases not matched to a gene. Germline V gene data show CDR1 as PRHDT and CDR2 as FYEKMQ (reference sequence). In DNA, the CDR3 is TGTGCCAGCAGCCAAAGGACAGGTTGGGATGAAAAACTGTTTTTT. Translated, it gives CASSQRTGWDEKLFF.

This clonotype was recorded many times. The chain uses TRBV18 and TRBJ2-3, with D uncertain. CDR1 KGHSH and CDR2 LQKENI come from the germline V gene. V lost 2 bases to trimming and J lost 1 base, with 4 bases between them. The CDR3 length is 13 residues. The CDR3 sequence: CASSPAGTDTQYF. In DNA, the CDR3 is TGTGCCAGCTCACCAGCGGGCACAGATACGCAGTATTTT.

The table lists this clonotype with many counts. The chain employs TRBV28 and TRBJ1-2; D possibly corresponds to TRBD1 (6 bases). V lost 2 bases, J lost 4 bases, and 8 bases lay in between. The CDR3 extends over 13 amino acids. The germline CDR1 and CDR2 sequences are MDHEN and SYDVKM. The chain's CDR3 is CASSLQGLYGYTF. CDR3 DNA sequence: TGTGCCAGCAGTTTACAGGGGCTCTATGGCTACACCTTC.

This clonotype showed up many times. The chain is built from TRBV30 and TRBJ1-5; perhaps TRBD1 as D (5 bases). Germline CDR1 GTSNPN, CDR2 SVGIG (reference sequence). The CDR3 sequence is 13 residues long. V shed 2 bases and J shed 4 bases, with 9 bases lying between them. The CDR3 nucleotides are TGTGCCTGGAGTCCAGACAGAAATCAGCCCCAGCATTTT. Protein product: CAWSPDRNQPQHF. The variable domain in full, with the rest retrieved from reference TRBV30 and TRBJ1-5, is SQTIHQWPATLVQPVGSPLSLECTVEGTSNPNLYWYRQAAGRGLQLLFYSVGIGQISSEVPQNLSASRPQDRQFILSSKKLLLSDSGFYLCAWSPDRNQPQHFGDGTRLSIL.

This clonotype was counted many times. The V gene is TRBV11-2, the J gene TRBJ2-7; D might be TRBD1 or TRBD2, each matching 5 bases. Germline CDR1 SGHAT, CDR2 FQNNGV. The CDR3 loop spans 15 amino acids. V was clipped by 1 base and J by 3 bases, with 13 bases between them. The CDR3 DNA reads as TGTGCCAGCAGCTTAGGTCCGCTTGGGGGCTACGAGCAGTACTTC. It translates to CASSLGPLGGYEQYF. Full variable domain (rest looked up from reference TRBV11-2 and TRBJ2-7): EAGVAQSPRYKIIEKRQSVAFWCNPISGHATLYWYQQILGQGPKLLIQFQNNGVVDDSQLPKDRFSAERLKGVDSTLKIQPAKLEDSAVYLCASSLGPLGGYEQYFGPGTRLTVT.

This clonotype showed up many times. This chain connects TRBV9 to TRBJ1-1; 7 bases match TRBD1. This CDR3 comprises 14 residues. Trimming removed 3 bases from V and 8 bases from J; junction bases left unmatched: 10. Germline values: CDR1 SGDLS, CDR2 YYNGEE. CDR3 DNA: TGTGCCAGCAGCGAGACAGGGCGGTTGGGGGAAGCTTTCTTT. Protein: CASSETGRLGEAFF.

This clonotype was counted ten times or more. The chain combines TRBV20-1 with TRBJ2-1; 13 bases align to TRBD2. Germline V gives CDR1 DFQATT, CDR2 SNEGSKA (reference sequence). The CDR3 is 14 residues long. Trimming took 6 bases from V and 9 from J; bases not matched to a gene: 8. The CDR3 here is CSAKLAGGRPEQFF. DNA for the CDR3: TGCAGTGCCAAACTAGCGGGAGGGCGGCCTGAGCAGTTCTTC.

This clonotype was detected ten times or more. The chain links TRBV5-1 to TRBJ1-4; D may be TRBD1 (5 bases). Germline values: CDR1 SGHRS, CDR2 YFSETQ. The CDR3 totals 14 residues. The germline V and J ends were trimmed by 0 bases and 4 bases, with 7 bases remaining between them. The CDR3 region is CASSLVGVNEKLFF. DNA of the CDR3: TGCGCCAGCAGCTTGGTGGGGGTTAATGAAAAACTGTTTTTT.

This clonotype was detected ten times or more. J is TRBJ2-3 and V is TRBV2; TRBD2 matches 9 bases. This CDR3 has 15 residues. With V trimmed by 7 bases and J by 1 base, 6 bases remained unmatched. The V gene's germline CDR1 is SNHLY and CDR2 FYNNEI. CDR3 bases: TGTGCCAGCACGGCTAGCGGGATAGGCACAGATACGCAGTATTTT. Protein: CASTASGIGTDTQYF.

This clonotype was seen only once. The gene calls are TRBV6-1 and TRBJ1-1; D gene ambiguous. Germline CDR1 and CDR2: MNHNS and SASEGT. The CDR3 has 13 residues. Trimming shortened V by 2 bases and J by 11 bases, and 15 bases separated the two germline ends. CDR3 residues: CASSERTAARAFF. The DNA of the CDR3 is TGTGCCAGCAGTGAAAGGACCGCCGCCCGGGCTTTCTTT.

The CDR3 protein is CASSLEGGGINIQYF. As DNA, the CDR3 is TGTGCCAGCAGTTTAGAGGGGGGGGGTATAAACATTCAGTACTTC. The V and J genes are TRBV12-3 or TRBV12-4 and TRBJ2-4; D possibly corresponds to TRBD2 (7 bases). The CDR3 is made up of 15 amino acids. V lost 1 base, J lost 6 bases, and 13 bases lay in between.

As concerns this clonotype: At one end, the junction sequence differs from germline, possibly due to a read error. The rearrangement uses TRBV11-2 and TRBJ1-1, with D possibly matching TRBD1 (6 bases). The CDR3 has 14 residues. Germline loops: CDR1 SGHAT, CDR2 FQNNGV. The CDR3 sequence is CASSLTGQGTEALF. CDR3 sequence (DNA): TGTGCCAGCAGCTTAACAGGGCAGGGTACTGAAGCTCTCTTT. Full variable domain (missing parts from reference TRBV11-2 and TRBJ1-1): EAGVAQSPRYKIIEKRQSVAFWCNPISGHATLYWYQQILGQGPKLLIQFQNNGVVDDSQLPKDRFSAERLKGVDSTLKIQPAKLEDSAVYLCASSLTGQGTEALFGQGTRLTVV.

The CDR3 DNA follows: TGTGCCAGCAGACCCGGGACAGGGGACTACGAGCAGTACTTC. Translated, it gives CASRPGTGDYEQYF. The rearrangement links TRBV7-9 to TRBJ2-7, with TRBD1 identical over 10 bases. The CDR3 is made up of 14 amino acids. The germline gives CDR1 SEHNR, CDR2 FQNEAQ (reference sequence). The J segment lost 3 bases and the V segment lost 6 bases, leaving 5 bases of the junction unmatched.

This clonotype was counted many times. The V call is TRBV6-1, the J call TRBJ2-7; TRBD2 might be the D (7 bases). The CDR3 contains 17 residues. Per the germline V gene, CDR1 is MNHNS and CDR2 is SASEGT. Trimming removed 6 bases at V and 0 bases at J, with 21 bases between. The CDR3 DNA is TGTGCCAGCAGCTTTGGGCATAGAGGGGGGGACTCCTACGAGCAGTACTTC. Its protein product is CASSFGHRGGDSYEQYF.

This clonotype showed up many times. This rearrangement joins TRBV28 to TRBJ1-6, with 7 bases matching TRBD1. This CDR3 is 16 amino acids long. Germline-derived CDR1 and CDR2 are MDHEN and SYDVKM. V trimming: 6 bases; J trimming: 0 bases; junction bases outside the gene matches: 5. The CDR3 reads CASSLDRSSYNSPLHF. The DNA of the CDR3 is TGTGCCAGCAGCCTGGACAGGAGCTCCTATAATTCACCCCTCCACTTT.

This clonotype appeared many times. The chain carries TRBV28 and TRBJ1-2; D perhaps matches TRBD1 (5 bases). Germline loops: CDR1 MDHEN, CDR2 SYDVKM. The CDR3 length is 15 residues. Deletions cut 3 bases from V and 4 bases from J, with 15 bases between. CDR3 amino acids: CASSFGAVNVYGYTF. CDR3 in DNA: TGTGCCAGCAGTTTTGGGGCAGTGAACGTCTATGGCTACACCTTC.

Only a few counts were recorded for this clonotype. V is TRBV9 and J is TRBJ2-3; the D is unclear. CDR3 size: 12 residues. V was clipped by 2 bases and J by 4 bases, with 5 bases between them. The germline V gene has CDR1 SGDLS and CDR2 YYNGEE. For the CDR3, the DNA is TGTGCCAGCAGCGTTTCCCCAGATACGCAGTATTTT. Translation: CASSVSPDTQYF.

This clonotype was observed many times. This chain uses TRBV20-1 with TRBJ2-7; D may be TRBD2 (6 bases). V lost 2 bases and J 2 bases, leaving 16 bases between the germline ends. CDR1 is DFQATT and CDR2 is SNEGSKA in the germline V gene (reference sequence). This CDR3 region has 15 residues. CDR3 loop: CSARRMMGGPYEQYF. CDR3 DNA sequence: TGCAGTGCTAGACGAATGATGGGGGGACCCTACGAGCAGTACTTC.

The gene calls are TRBV4-2 and TRBJ2-2; no firm D call. CDR1 and CDR2 (germline): LGHNA, YNFKEQ. The CDR3 runs to 14 residues. Trimming pared 0 bases from V and 2 bases from J, leaving 4 bases between. CDR3 region: CASSQDQNTGELFF. CDR3 in DNA: TGTGCCAGCAGCCAAGACCAAAACACCGGGGAGCTGTTTTTT.

V and J are TRBV20-1 and TRBJ2-7; 7 bases align to TRBD2. The V gene's germline CDR1 is DFQATT and CDR2 SNEGSKA (reference sequence). The CDR3 has 15 amino acids. Trimming removed 2 bases from V and 4 bases from J; junction bases left unmatched: 11. The CDR3 loop reads CSARNPASGTYEQYF. The CDR3 coding sequence is TGCAGTGCTAGAAACCCGGCTAGCGGAACTTACGAGCAGTACTTC.

This sequence joins TRBV10-1 and TRBJ2-5, with 11 positions matching TRBD2. The CDR3 runs 15 residues. Germline V gives CDR1 WNHNN, CDR2 SYGVQD (reference sequence). With 2 bases clipped from V and 1 base from J, the junction kept 0 bases outside the gene matches. The CDR3, as DNA: TGCGCCAGCAGTGAGCTAGCGGGAGGCCAAGAGACCCAGTACTTC. Residues: CASSELAGGQETQYF.